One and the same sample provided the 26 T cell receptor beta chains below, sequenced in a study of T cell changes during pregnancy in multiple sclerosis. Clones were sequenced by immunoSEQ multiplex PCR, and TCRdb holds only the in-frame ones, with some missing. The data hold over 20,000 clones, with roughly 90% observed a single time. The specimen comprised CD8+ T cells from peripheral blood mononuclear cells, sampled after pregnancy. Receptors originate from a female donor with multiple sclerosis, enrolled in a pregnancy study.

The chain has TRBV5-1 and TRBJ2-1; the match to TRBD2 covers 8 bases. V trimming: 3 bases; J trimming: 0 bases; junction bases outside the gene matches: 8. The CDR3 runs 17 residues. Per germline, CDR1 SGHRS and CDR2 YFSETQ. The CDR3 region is CASSSTKSGGSYNEQFF. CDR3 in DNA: TGCGCCAGCAGCTCGACCAAAAGCGGGGGCTCCTACAATGAGCAGTTCTTC.

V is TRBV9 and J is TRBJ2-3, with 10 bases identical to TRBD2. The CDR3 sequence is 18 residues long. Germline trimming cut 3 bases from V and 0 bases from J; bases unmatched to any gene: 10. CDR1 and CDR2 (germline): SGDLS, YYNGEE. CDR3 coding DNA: TGTGCCAGCAGCGCCTCCATAGCGGGAGGATTTAGCACAGATACGCAGTATTTT. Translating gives CASSASIAGGFSTDTQYF.

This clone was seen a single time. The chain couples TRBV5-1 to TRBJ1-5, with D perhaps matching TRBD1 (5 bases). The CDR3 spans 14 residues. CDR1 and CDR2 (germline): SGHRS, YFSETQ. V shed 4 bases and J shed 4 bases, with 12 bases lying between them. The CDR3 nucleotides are TGCGCCAGCAGCACCGGGACTGGGAATCAGCCCCAGCATTTT. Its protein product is CASSTGTGNQPQHF. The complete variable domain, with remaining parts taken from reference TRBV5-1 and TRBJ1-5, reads KAGVTQTPRYLIKTRGQQVTLSCSPISGHRSVSWYQQTPGQGLQFLFEYFSETQRNKGNFPGRFSGRQFSNSRSEMNVSTLELGDSALYLCASSTGTGNQPQHFGDGTRLSIL.

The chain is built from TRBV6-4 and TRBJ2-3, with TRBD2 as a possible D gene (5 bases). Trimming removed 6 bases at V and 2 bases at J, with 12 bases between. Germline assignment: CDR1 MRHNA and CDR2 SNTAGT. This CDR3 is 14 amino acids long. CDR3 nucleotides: TGTGCCAGCAGAGCAGCGGAAGACACAGATACGCAGTATTTT. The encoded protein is CASRAAEDTDTQYF.

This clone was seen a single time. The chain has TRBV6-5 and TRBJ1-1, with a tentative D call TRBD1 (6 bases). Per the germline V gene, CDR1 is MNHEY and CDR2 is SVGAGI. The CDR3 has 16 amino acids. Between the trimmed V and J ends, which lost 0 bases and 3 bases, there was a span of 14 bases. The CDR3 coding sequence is TGTGCCAGCAGTTACTCGACAGGAGAGGGGTACACTGAAGCTTTCTTT. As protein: CASSYSTGEGYTEAFF.

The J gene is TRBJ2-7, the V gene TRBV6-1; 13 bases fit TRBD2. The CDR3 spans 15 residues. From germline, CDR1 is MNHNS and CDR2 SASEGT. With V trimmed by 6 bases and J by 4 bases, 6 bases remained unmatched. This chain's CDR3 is CASRELAGGPYEQYF. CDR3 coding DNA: TGTGCCAGCAGGGAACTAGCGGGAGGGCCTTACGAGCAGTACTTC.

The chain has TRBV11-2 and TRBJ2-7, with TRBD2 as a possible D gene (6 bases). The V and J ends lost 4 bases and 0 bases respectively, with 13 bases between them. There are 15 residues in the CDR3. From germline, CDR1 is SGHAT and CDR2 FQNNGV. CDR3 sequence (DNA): TGTGCCAGCAGCTCGGAAGCGGGTCCCTCCTACGAGCAGTACTTC. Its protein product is CASSSEAGPSYEQYF.

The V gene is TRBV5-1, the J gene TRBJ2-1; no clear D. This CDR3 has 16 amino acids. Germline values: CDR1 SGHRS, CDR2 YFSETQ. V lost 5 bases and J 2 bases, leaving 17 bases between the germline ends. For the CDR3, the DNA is TGCGCCAGCAGGCCCCGCGGCCGACTGGCCTACAATGAGCAGTTCTTC. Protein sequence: CASRPRGRLAYNEQFF.

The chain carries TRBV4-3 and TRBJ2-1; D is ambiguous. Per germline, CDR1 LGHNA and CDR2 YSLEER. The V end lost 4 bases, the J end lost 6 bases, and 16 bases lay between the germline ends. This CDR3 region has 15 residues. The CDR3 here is CASSPGAFSLNEQFF. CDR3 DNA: TGCGCCAGCAGCCCTGGAGCGTTCTCACTCAATGAGCAGTTCTTC.

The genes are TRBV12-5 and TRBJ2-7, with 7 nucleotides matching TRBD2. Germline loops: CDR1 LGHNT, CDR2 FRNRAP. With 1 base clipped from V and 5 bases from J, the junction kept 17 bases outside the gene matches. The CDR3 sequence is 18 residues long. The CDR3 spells CASGLGASGGVSPNEQYF. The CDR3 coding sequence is TGTGCTAGTGGTTTGGGTGCAAGTGGGGGGGTAAGTCCCAACGAGCAGTACTTC.

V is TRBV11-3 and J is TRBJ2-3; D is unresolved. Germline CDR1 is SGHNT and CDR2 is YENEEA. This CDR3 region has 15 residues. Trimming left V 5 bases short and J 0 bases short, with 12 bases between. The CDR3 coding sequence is TGTGCCAGCAGCCCTGCTACTGCTAGCACAGATACGCAGTATTTT. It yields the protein CASSPATASTDTQYF.

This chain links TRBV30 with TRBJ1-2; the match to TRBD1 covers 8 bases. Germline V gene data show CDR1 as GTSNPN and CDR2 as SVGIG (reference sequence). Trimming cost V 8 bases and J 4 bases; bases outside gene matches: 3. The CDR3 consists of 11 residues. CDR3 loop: CAKGQVYGYTF. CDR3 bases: TGTGCCAAGGGACAGGTCTATGGCTACACCTTC.

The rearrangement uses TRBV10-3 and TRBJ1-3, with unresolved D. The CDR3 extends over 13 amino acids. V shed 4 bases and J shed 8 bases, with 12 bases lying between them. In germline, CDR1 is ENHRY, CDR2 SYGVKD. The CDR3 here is CAISGVLSDTIYF. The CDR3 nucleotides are TGTGCCATCAGTGGAGTCCTTTCGGACACCATATATTTT.

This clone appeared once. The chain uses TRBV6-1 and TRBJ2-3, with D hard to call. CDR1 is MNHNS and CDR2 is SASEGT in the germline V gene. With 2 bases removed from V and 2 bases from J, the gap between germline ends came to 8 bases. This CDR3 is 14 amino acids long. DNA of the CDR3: TGTGCCAGCAGTGAACTATCTTCCACAGATACGCAGTATTTT. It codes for CASSELSSTDTQYF.

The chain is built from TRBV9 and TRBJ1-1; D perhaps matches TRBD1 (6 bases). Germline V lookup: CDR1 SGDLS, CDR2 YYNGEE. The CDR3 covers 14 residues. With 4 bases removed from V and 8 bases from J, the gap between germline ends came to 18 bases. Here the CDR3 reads CASSLLMRGGEAFF. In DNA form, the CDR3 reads TGTGCCAGCAGCTTACTCATGAGGGGGGGAGAAGCTTTCTTT. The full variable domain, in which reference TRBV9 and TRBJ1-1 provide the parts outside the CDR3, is DSGVTQTPKHLITATGQRVTLRCSPRSGDLSVYWYQQSLDQGLQFLIQYYNGEERAKGNILERFSAQQFPDLHSELNLSSLELGDSALYFCASSLLMRGGEAFFGQGTRLTVV.

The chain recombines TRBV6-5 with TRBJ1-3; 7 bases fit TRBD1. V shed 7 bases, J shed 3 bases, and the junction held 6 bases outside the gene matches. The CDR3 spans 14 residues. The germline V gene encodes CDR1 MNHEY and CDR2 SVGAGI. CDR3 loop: CASTKGDSGNTIYF. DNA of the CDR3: TGTGCCAGCACCAAAGGGGACAGTGGAAACACCATATATTTT.

The CDR3 protein is CASSIEGANQPQHF. The CDR3, as DNA: TGTGCCAGTAGTATTGAGGGCGCAAATCAGCCCCAGCATTTT. This chain links TRBV19 with TRBJ1-5; D remains ambiguous. Trimming cost V 3 bases and J 4 bases, with 10 bases left between them. This CDR3 region has 14 residues. Germline loops: CDR1 LNHDA, CDR2 SQIVND (reference sequence).

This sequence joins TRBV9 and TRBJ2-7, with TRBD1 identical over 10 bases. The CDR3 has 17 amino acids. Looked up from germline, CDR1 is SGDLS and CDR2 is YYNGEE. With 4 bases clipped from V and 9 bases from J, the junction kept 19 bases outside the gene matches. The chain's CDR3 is CASSKGTGEFLNGGQYF. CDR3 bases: TGTGCCAGCAGCAAAGGGACAGGGGAATTTCTCAACGGGGGGCAGTACTTC.

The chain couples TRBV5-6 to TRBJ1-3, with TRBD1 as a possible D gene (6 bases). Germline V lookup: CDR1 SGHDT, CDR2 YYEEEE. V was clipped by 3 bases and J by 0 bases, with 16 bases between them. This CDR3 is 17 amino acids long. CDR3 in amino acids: CASSSGGPLISGNTIYF. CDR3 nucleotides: TGTGCCAGCAGCTCGGGGGGGCCGTTGATCTCTGGAAACACCATATATTTT.

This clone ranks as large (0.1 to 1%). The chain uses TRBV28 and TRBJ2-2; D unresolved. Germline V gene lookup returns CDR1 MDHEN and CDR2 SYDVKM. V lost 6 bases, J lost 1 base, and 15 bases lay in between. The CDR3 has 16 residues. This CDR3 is CASRPSLVENTGELFF. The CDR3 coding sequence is TGTGCCAGCAGGCCGTCGCTAGTGGAGAACACCGGGGAGCTGTTTTTT.

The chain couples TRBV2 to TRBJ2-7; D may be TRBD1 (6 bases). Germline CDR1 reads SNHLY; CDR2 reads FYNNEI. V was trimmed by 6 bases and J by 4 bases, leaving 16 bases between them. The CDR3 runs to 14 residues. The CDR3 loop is CASRLQGLVYEQYF. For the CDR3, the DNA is TGTGCCAGCAGGCTACAGGGATTGGTGTACGAGCAGTACTTC.

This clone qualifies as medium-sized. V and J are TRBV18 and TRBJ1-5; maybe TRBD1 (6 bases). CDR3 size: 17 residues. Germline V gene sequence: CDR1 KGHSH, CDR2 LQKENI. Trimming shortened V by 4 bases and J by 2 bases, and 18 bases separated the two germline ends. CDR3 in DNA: TGTGCCAGCTCACACGCCCACGGGGGGCGTCGCAATCAGCCCCAGCATTTT. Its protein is CASSHAHGGRRNQPQHF.

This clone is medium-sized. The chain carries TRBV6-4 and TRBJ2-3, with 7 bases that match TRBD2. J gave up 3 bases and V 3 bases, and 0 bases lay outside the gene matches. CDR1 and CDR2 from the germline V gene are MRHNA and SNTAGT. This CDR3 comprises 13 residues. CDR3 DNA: TGTGCCAGCAGTGAGCGGGAGACAGATACGCAGTATTTT. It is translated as CASSERETDTQYF.

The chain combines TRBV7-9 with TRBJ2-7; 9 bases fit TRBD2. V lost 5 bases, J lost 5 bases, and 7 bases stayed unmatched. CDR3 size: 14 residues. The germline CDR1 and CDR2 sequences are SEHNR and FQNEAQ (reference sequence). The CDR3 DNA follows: TGTGCCAGCAGCCTCGTGACTAGCGGCCACGAGCAGTACTTC. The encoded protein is CASSLVTSGHEQYF.

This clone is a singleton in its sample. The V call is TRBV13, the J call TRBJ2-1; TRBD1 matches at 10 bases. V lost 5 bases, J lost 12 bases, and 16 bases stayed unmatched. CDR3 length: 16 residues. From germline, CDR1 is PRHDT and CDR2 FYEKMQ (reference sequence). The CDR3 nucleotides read TGTGCCAGCAGCCCCTGGGGAGGGACAGGGGAGACGTGGCAGTTCTTC. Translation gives CASSPWGGTGETWQFF.

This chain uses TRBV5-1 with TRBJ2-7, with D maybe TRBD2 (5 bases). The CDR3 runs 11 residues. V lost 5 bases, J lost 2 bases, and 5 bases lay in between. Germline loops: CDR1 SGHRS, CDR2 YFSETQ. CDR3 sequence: CASRRAYEQYF. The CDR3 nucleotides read TGCGCCAGCAGGAGGGCCTACGAGCAGTACTTC. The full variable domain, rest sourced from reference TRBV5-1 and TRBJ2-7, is KAGVTQTPRYLIKTRGQQVTLSCSPISGHRSVSWYQQTPGQGLQFLFEYFSETQRNKGNFPGRFSGRQFSNSRSEMNVSTLELGDSALYLCASRRAYEQYFGPGTRLTVT.